This TCR beta chain was captured by sequencing in a study of OX40 agonist ivuxolimab in advanced cancers. Details on this clone: The antigen is unknown.

Data came from immunoSEQ multiplex PCR; TCRdb stores just in-frame clones and leaves some out. The sample has 14,000 or so clones, around four fifths seen once; the top ten hold roughly 32%. Study outcomes and limitations: In CD8+ T cells, expanded clones were on average more numerous than in CD4+. Nonresponders, in some cases, also had low normalized T-cell clonal expansion.

The length of the CDR3 is 15 residues. Between the trimmed V and J ends, which lost 0 bases and 4 bases, there was a span of 11 bases. Germline CDR1 MGHRA, CDR2 YSYEKL. This clonotype originated in an adult with an advanced solid tumor such as melanoma, head and neck, liver or kidney cancer. Sequenced here: CD4+ or CD8+ T cells sorted from blood, sampled in a trial of the OX40 agonist ivuxolimab. The rearrangement joins TRBV4-1 to TRBJ2-3; no definite D call. This CDR3 is CASSQDLGASDTQYF. The DNA for the CDR3 is TGCGCCAGCAGCCAAGATCTAGGCGCCTCAGATACGCAGTATTTT.